These 27 T cell receptor beta chains were all obtained from the same sample, sequenced in a study of shared clonotypes between healthy human individuals. Sequencing was performed with immunoSEQ multiplex PCR; in TCRdb, only in-frame clones are kept and a portion is missing. In the table there are about 1.5 million clones, approximately 98% of which are singletons. The sample comprised naive CD4+ T cells sorted from blood. Subset here: CD45RA+ positively selected. The receptors were sampled from a man younger than 40 in good health.

The rearrangement uses TRBV2 and TRBJ1-1; 7 nucleotides line up with TRBD1. The CDR3 has 12 amino acids. The junction had 5 bases not matched to a gene; V was cut back by 2 bases and J by 11 bases. Looked up from germline, CDR1 is SNHLY and CDR2 is FYNNEI. The CDR3 bases are TGTGCCAGCAGTGAAATGGACAGGTCGGCTTTCTTT. This encodes CASSEMDRSAFF.

J is TRBJ2-3 and V is TRBV2; 14 bases agree with TRBD2. Germline CDR1 and CDR2: SNHLY and FYNNEI. Trimming removed 5 bases from V and 6 bases from J; junction bases left unmatched: 4. CDR3 size: 15 residues. CDR3 nucleotide sequence: TGTGCCAGCAGTTTTGGACTAGCGGGAGGTGATACGCAGTATTTT. Residues: CASSFGLAGGDTQYF.

This rearrangement joins TRBV21-1 to TRBJ1-1. TRBV21-1 is termed a pseudogene. This CDR3 contains 12 residues. Written as DNA, the CDR3 is TGTGCCAGCAGCAAAGTGACGGGGAGGGCTTTCTTT. It is translated as CASSKVTGRAFF.

The chain employs TRBV5-4 and TRBJ2-3; TRBD2 agrees at 7 bases. Per the germline V gene, CDR1 is SGHNT and CDR2 is YYREEE (reference sequence). The ends lost 0 bases at V and 5 bases at J; junction bases unmatched: 6. There are 15 residues in the CDR3. In DNA, the CDR3 is TGTGCCAGCAGCTTGGGCGGGGCTAGCGGAGATACGCAGTATTTT. Translating it yields CASSLGGASGDTQYF.

This clone was observed a single time. The V and J genes are TRBV5-1 and TRBJ2-7; D is unresolved. This CDR3 is built from 15 residues. CDR1 SGHRS and CDR2 YFSETQ come from the germline V gene. V gave up 0 bases and J gave up 0 bases, with 10 bases separating them. CDR3 nucleotides: TGCGCCAGCAGCTTGGGGGATACCCTCTCCTACGAGCAGTACTTC. As protein: CASSLGDTLSYEQYF.

Comments on this clone: Different DNA sequences within this sample yield the same CDR3. The V and J genes are TRBV6-4 and TRBJ1-1; D call uncertain. Germline CDR1 is MRHNA and CDR2 is SNTAGT. Trimming removed 4 bases at V and 1 base at J, with 7 bases between. The CDR3 consists of 13 residues. The CDR3 region is CASSVTGNTEAFF. CDR3 DNA sequence: TGTGCCAGCAGTGTCACGGGGAACACTGAAGCTTTCTTT.

The rearrangement uses TRBV7-6 and TRBJ1-4; D not certain. This CDR3 is built from 16 residues. In germline, CDR1 is SGHVS, CDR2 FNYEAQ. Trimming pared 0 bases from V and 0 bases from J, leaving 8 bases between. The DNA for the CDR3 is TGTGCCAGCAGCTTAGCGTTGGTGGCAACTAATGAAAAACTGTTTTTT. Protein product: CASSLALVATNEKLFF. Looking up the rest from reference TRBV7-6 and TRBJ1-4 gives the full variable domain: GAGVSQSPRYKVTKRGQDVALRCDPISGHVSLYWYRQALGQGPEFLTYFNYEAQQDKSGLPNDRFSAERPEGSISTLTIQRTEQRDSAMYRCASSLALVATNEKLFFGSGTQLSVL.

DNA of the CDR3: TGCAGCGTTGAAACGCAGGTTAATAGTGCGCAGTACTTC. This encodes CSVETQVNSAQYF. This sequence joins TRBV29-1 and TRBJ2-7; unclear D gene. The length of the CDR3 is 13 residues. Germline V gene sequence: CDR1 SQVTM, CDR2 ANQGSEA. The V gene lost 2 bases and the J gene lost 9 bases, with 17 bases spanning the gap.

The chain employs TRBV28 and TRBJ2-7; D is unclear. Per the germline V gene, CDR1 is MDHEN and CDR2 is SYDVKM. Deletions cut 6 bases from V and 5 bases from J, with 17 bases between. The CDR3 totals 14 residues. DNA for the CDR3: TGTGCCAGCAGGGGTTTTCTCCGGTGGCACGAGCAGTACTTC. Translated: CASRGFLRWHEQYF.

Note on this clone: The same CDR3 also results from other DNA sequences found in this sample. V is TRBV15 and J is TRBJ2-7, with no clear D. V dropped 0 bases and J dropped 3 bases, with 3 bases sitting between them. Germline CDR1 LNHNV, CDR2 YYDKDF (reference sequence). CDR3 length equals 12 residues. The CDR3 protein is CATSRDRYEQYF. The DNA for the CDR3 is TGTGCCACCAGCAGAGATCGCTACGAGCAGTACTTC.

This chain connects TRBV4-3 to TRBJ1-3, with D unclear. CDR1 and CDR2 (germline): LGHNA, YSLEER. The CDR3 extends over 18 amino acids. Trimming took off 0 bases at V and 1 base at J, with 16 bases between the two ends. Here the CDR3 DNA reads TGCGCCAGCAGCCAAGATGCCCACCCGGTGTCGTCTGGAAACACCATATATTTT. Amino acid sequence: CASSQDAHPVSSGNTIYF.

This chain uses TRBV19 with TRBJ2-5; a weak D match, TRBD2 (6 bases). The CDR3 totals 13 residues. V was shortened by 1 base and J by 5 bases, with 8 bases between the two germline ends. CDR1 is LNHDA, CDR2 SQIVND, per germline (reference sequence). CDR3 sequence reads: CASSIGGTETQYF. CDR3 nucleotide sequence: TGTGCCAGTAGTATAGGCGGGACGGAGACCCAGTACTTC.

This clone was seen just once. This sequence joins TRBV5-4 and TRBJ2-5, with D tentatively TRBD1 (7 bases). The CDR3 extends over 17 amino acids. Germline CDR1 and CDR2: SGHNT and YYREEE (reference sequence). Trimming pared 2 bases from V and 4 bases from J, leaving 21 bases between. Here the CDR3 reads CASSFGGRRQGGETQYF. DNA of the CDR3: TGTGCCAGCAGCTTTGGGGGCAGAAGACAGGGAGGAGAGACCCAGTACTTC.

The rearrangement uses TRBV18 and TRBJ2-5, with D perhaps TRBD2 (6 bases). The germline V gene has CDR1 KGHSH and CDR2 LQKENI. Trimming shortened V by 3 bases and J by 1 base, and 12 bases separated the two germline ends. The CDR3 covers 15 residues. This CDR3 reads CASSPVGSGQETQYF. The CDR3 DNA sequence: TGTGCCAGCTCACCCGTTGGTAGCGGCCAAGAGACCCAGTACTTC.

The chain combines TRBV27 with TRBJ1-2; D gene unclear. The CDR3 totals 14 residues. V was pared by 3 bases and J by 7 bases, with 15 bases between. The germline CDR1 and CDR2 sequences are MNHEY and SMNVEV (reference sequence). Here the CDR3 DNA reads TGTGCCAGCAGTTTGGGAACGAGGGTTCCTGGCTACACCTTC. Translated: CASSLGTRVPGYTF.

The chain joins TRBV5-1 to TRBJ2-7; unclear D gene. Germline V CDR1 and CDR2: SGHRS, YFSETQ. The V and J ends lost 4 bases and 6 bases respectively, with 20 bases between them. The length of the CDR3 is 15 residues. This CDR3 reads CASSIGTPQLLEQYF. CDR3 DNA sequence: TGCGCCAGCAGCATCGGAACCCCCCAACTACTCGAGCAGTACTTC.

The gene calls are TRBV5-5 and TRBJ2-1; D gene ambiguous. Germline-derived CDR1 and CDR2 are SGHKS and YYEKEE (reference sequence). V lost 0 bases to trimming and J lost 8 bases, with 6 bases between them. The CDR3 totals 12 residues. This chain's CDR3 is CASSLVRYEQFF. The CDR3 DNA is TGTGCCAGCAGCTTGGTCCGTTATGAGCAGTTCTTC.

The J gene is TRBJ2-1, the V gene TRBV5-5; maybe TRBD2 (6 bases). Trimming shortened V by 2 bases and J by 4 bases, and 16 bases separated the two germline ends. The CDR3 length is 16 residues. The germline V gene has CDR1 SGHKS and CDR2 YYEKEE (reference sequence). The CDR3 region is CASSLSRESQYNEQFF. For the CDR3, the DNA is TGTGCCAGCAGCTTATCTCGGGAGTCCCAGTACAATGAGCAGTTCTTC.

This clone was counted between two and nine times. This rearrangement joins TRBV4-1 to TRBJ2-1; 7 bases agree with TRBD2. V lost 0 bases, J lost 12 bases, and 11 bases stayed unmatched. The V gene's germline CDR1 is MGHRA and CDR2 YSYEKL. The CDR3 is 15 amino acids. The CDR3 nucleotides read TGCGCCAGCAGCCAAGACCTACCCACTAGCGTCAGGCAGTTCTTC. Encoded protein: CASSQDLPTSVRQFF.

The V and J genes are TRBV18 and TRBJ2-3; possible D gene TRBD2, 5 bases. V was trimmed by 1 base and J by 3 bases, leaving 11 bases between them. CDR3 length: 15 residues. Germline-derived CDR1 and CDR2 are KGHSH and LQKENI. The CDR3 sequence is CASSPRVEGTDTQYF. CDR3 DNA: TGTGCCAGCTCACCACGGGTCGAGGGTACAGATACGCAGTATTTT.

This rearrangement joins TRBV13 to TRBJ2-1; TRBD1 aligns across 7 bases. V lost 5 bases and J lost 2; bases outside the gene matches: 9. The CDR3 runs to 16 residues. Germline loops: CDR1 PRHDT, CDR2 FYEKMQ (reference sequence). This chain's CDR3 is CASSPGQLKAYNEQFF. CDR3 DNA: TGTGCCAGCAGCCCGGGACAGCTAAAAGCCTACAATGAGCAGTTCTTC.

This sequence joins TRBV29-1 and TRBJ2-2; TRBD2 matches 7 bases. There are 14 residues in the CDR3. Germline-derived CDR1 and CDR2 are SQVTM and ANQGSEA. V shed 4 bases, J shed 5 bases, and the junction held 7 bases outside the gene matches. The DNA of the CDR3 is TGCAGCGTTGGCCATAGCGGGCCGACCGGGGAGCTGTTTTTT. As protein: CSVGHSGPTGELFF.

This clone was seen only once. The chain is built from TRBV11-2 and TRBJ2-3; no clear D gene. The CDR3 consists of 14 residues. The ends were cut back, 4 bases at V and 7 bases at J, with 15 bases in the middle. Germline values: CDR1 SGHAT, CDR2 FQNNGV. The CDR3 loop is CASSSVSLGYTQYF. CDR3 bases: TGTGCCAGCAGCTCGGTTTCTCTTGGTTATACGCAGTATTTT.

The chain recombines TRBV25-1 with TRBJ1-4; 7 bases align to TRBD1. With V trimmed by 1 base and J by 8 bases, 7 bases remained unmatched. The CDR3 covers 15 residues. Germline CDR1 is MGHDK and CDR2 is SYGVNS. The CDR3 nucleotides read TGTGCCAGCAGTGAATCGGGACAGTTAGGGGAAAAACTGTTTTTT. Protein sequence: CASSESGQLGEKLFF.

This rearrangement joins TRBV9 to TRBJ1-2; 7 bases match TRBD1. CDR1 and CDR2 (germline): SGDLS, YYNGEE. CDR3 size: 17 residues. Unmatched junction bases numbered 16, after V lost 3 bases and J lost 5 bases. The CDR3 nucleotides read TGTGCCAGCAGCGCCCGGCCCTCGACAGGGAATCTATATGGCTACACCTTC. Its translation: CASSARPSTGNLYGYTF.

The CDR3 nucleotides are TGTGCCAGCAGTCACCCCGGGGCTTTTCGGCAGTACTTC. This codes for CASSHPGAFRQYF. This sequence joins TRBV6-1 and TRBJ2-7, with D possibly called TRBD1 or TRBD2 (5 bases each). V shed 5 bases and J shed 9 bases, with 17 bases lying between them. This CDR3 contains 13 residues. CDR1 is MNHNS and CDR2 is SASEGT in the germline V gene.

CDR3 sequence (DNA): TGTGCCAGCAGTGAGTCGCCGGGAAACTACGAGCAGTACTTC. This translates into CASSESPGNYEQYF. This chain links TRBV6-1 with TRBJ2-7; D perhaps matches TRBD2 (5 bases). The CDR3 is made up of 14 amino acids. V lost 3 bases and J lost 3, with 12 bases in between. Germline values: CDR1 MNHNS, CDR2 SASEGT.